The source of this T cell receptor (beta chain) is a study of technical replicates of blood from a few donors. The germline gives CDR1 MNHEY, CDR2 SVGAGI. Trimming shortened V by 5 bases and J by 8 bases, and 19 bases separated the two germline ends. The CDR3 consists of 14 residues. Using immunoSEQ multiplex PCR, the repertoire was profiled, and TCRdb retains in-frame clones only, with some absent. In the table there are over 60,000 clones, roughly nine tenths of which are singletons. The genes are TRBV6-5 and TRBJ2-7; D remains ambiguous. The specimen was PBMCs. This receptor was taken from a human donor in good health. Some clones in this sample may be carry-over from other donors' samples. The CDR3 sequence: CASSRTENVVKQYF. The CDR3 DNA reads TGTGCCAGCAGTCGAACGGAGAACGTTGTCAAGCAGTACTTC.